A selection of T cell receptor beta chains follows, all from one sample in a study of control samples from healthy donors and cancer patients. TCRdb's table, derived via immunoSEQ multiplex PCR, lists solely in-frame clones and lacks some. The sample shows tens of thousands of clones, 90% to 95% of them seen only once. The specimen was PBMCs. These TCRs come from a man aged 50 to 60 with lung cancer. Both conserved end residues are part of each CDR3. Fields, in order: D gene, J gene, V gene, clone size, CDR3 DNA, CDR3 protein. A D gene is named only where the DNA matches it firmly. Expanded clones get a size class; other rows say once, few or many, or leave the size out.

NA TRBJ2-7 TRBV28 NA TGTGCCAGCAGTTTTGAAGGGGCGTCGGTTCGCTACGAGCAGTACTTC CASSFEGASVRYEQYF
NA TRBJ2-3 TRBV18 few TGTGCCAGCTCAGGGGTAGAGAGGAGCACAGATACGCAGTATTTT CASSGVERSTDTQYF
NA TRBJ1-2 TRBV11-2 NA TGTGCCAGCAGCCTCCTCGTTCAGGGGACCCACACCTTC CASSLLVQGTHTF
NA TRBJ2-7 TRBV5-5 NA TGTGCCAGCAGCTCGGGACCGATAACCTACGAGCAGTACTTC CASSSGPITYEQYF
NA TRBJ1-2 TRBV18 NA TGTGCCAGCTCAATTGCGACAGACTATGGCTACACCTTC CASSIATDYGYTF
TRBD1 TRBJ2-5 TRBV7-2 NA TGTGCCAGCAGCTGGGGACAGCAAGAGACCCAGTACTTC CASSWGQQETQYF
NA TRBJ2-1 TRBV28 NA TGTGCCAGCAGGCACCCGACCAATTCTGGCGGGCAGTTCTTC CASRHPTNSGGQFF
TRBD1 TRBJ2-7 TRBV19 NA TGTGCCAGTAGTGCCACCGGGACAGGGGGCGAGCAGTACTTC CASSATGTGGEQYF
NA TRBJ1-4 TRBV19 NA TGTGCCAGTAGTATTTCAGGGTCCAATGAAAAACTGTTTTTT CASSISGSNEKLFF
NA TRBJ2-2 TRBV9 once TGTGCCAGCAGCGTAGGGAGGAGGGGTTCCGGGACCGGGGAGCTGTTTTTT CASSVGRRGSGTGELFF
NA TRBJ2-3 TRBV20-1 NA TGCAGTGCTAGTGTTATCACAGATACGCAGTATTTT CSASVITDTQYF
NA TRBJ1-6 TRBV27 NA TGTGCCAGCAGTTTGGAACGGACGGATGATTCACCCCTCCACTTT CASSLERTDDSPLHF
TRBD1 TRBJ1-1 TRBV11-2 NA TGTGCCAGCAGCTACAAAACAGGGGGATGGACTGAAGCTTTCTTT CASSYKTGGWTEAFF
NA TRBJ1-1 TRBV2 once TGTGCCAGCACCCTTCGGACCAGTGGTGCTGAAGCTTTCTTT CASTLRTSGAEAFF
TRBD1 TRBJ1-1 TRBV28 once TGTGCCAGCAGACACGGGGACAGACTGAACACTGAAGCTTTCTTT CASRHGDRLNTEAFF
NA TRBJ2-7 TRBV7-2 NA TGTGCCAGCAGCTTAAAGGGATACGAGCAGTACTTC CASSLKGYEQYF
NA TRBJ1-6 TRBV5-6 NA TGTGCCAGCAGCTTTCCCGGTCAGGATTCACCCCTCCACTTT CASSFPGQDSPLHF
NA TRBJ1-3 TRBV7-6 NA TGTGCCAGCAGCCTCTCCAGGGTGACTGGAAACACCATATATTTT CASSLSRVTGNTIYF
TRBD2 TRBJ2-1 TRBV5-1 NA TGCGCCAGCAGCTTGGCGGGGGAGGGTTACAATGAGCAGTTCTTC CASSLAGEGYNEQFF
NA TRBJ2-1 TRBV27 NA TGTGCCAGCAGTCTCCAACAGGGAGTCGTCCGAAATGAGCAGTTCTTC CASSLQQGVVRNEQFF
NA TRBJ2-7 TRBV7-9 NA TGTGCCAGCAGCTTAGCGCGGGTAGCGGAGCACTACGAGCAGTACTTC CASSLARVAEHYEQYF
TRBD2 TRBJ2-5 TRBV6-5 few TGTGCCAGCATGGTCGGGGGGGCCGGGGAGACCCAGTACTTC CASMVGGAGETQYF
NA TRBJ2-5 TRBV10-3 NA TGTGCCATCAGTGACTACGGAGGGAACCAAGAGACCCAGTACTTC CAISDYGGNQETQYF
NA TRBJ2-1 TRBV6-6 NA TGTGCCAGCAGTGGCTCGGGACTCCGGGGCCACAATGAGCAGTTCTTC CASSGSGLRGHNEQFF
TRBD1 TRBJ2-7 TRBV7-9 NA TGTGCCAGCAGCAACTGGACAGGGCCAAACGAGCAGTACTTC CASSNWTGPNEQYF
TRBD1 TRBJ1-4 TRBV5-6 NA TGTGCCAGCAGCGTGACAGGGAGGGAGGAAAAACTGTTTTTT CASSVTGREEKLFF
NA TRBJ2-5 TRBV5-1 NA TGCGCCAGCAGCTTAATAGACAGCCAAGAGACCCAGTACTTC CASSLIDSQETQYF
NA TRBJ2-2 TRBV4-1 NA TGCGCCAGCAGCCAGGTGCTTTTAAGGGGTTCCGGGGAGCTGTTTTTT CASSQVLLRGSGELFF
NA TRBJ2-2 TRBV11-1 NA TGTGCCAGCAGCTTAGACAGGGCGGCTGGCGGGGAGCTGTTTTTT CASSLDRAAGGELFF
TRBD1 TRBJ1-5 TRBV10-2 NA TGCGCCAGCACTGGGACAGGGGTTGGACAGCCCCAGCATTTT CASTGTGVGQPQHF
NA TRBJ1-1 TRBV4-1 few TGCGCCAGCAGAGCTCAGGGGATACGGCCTGAAGCTTTCTTT CASRAQGIRPEAFF
TRBD1 TRBJ1-4 TRBV7-9 once TGTGCCAGCAGCAATAGGAGGGACAGGGGAGAAAAACTGTTTTTT CASSNRRDRGEKLFF
NA TRBJ1-6 TRBV5-5 NA TGTGCCAGCAGCTTACAGGGAGCAGGGAGCTCCTATAATTCACCCCTCCACTTT CASSLQGAGSSYNSPLHF
NA TRBJ2-1 TRBV7-2 NA TGTGCCAGCAGCTTAAAACAACGGAACAATGAGCAGTTCTTC CASSLKQRNNEQFF
NA TRBJ2-1 TRBV24-1 NA TGTGCCACCAGTGATTACAATGAGCAGTTCTTC CATSDYNEQFF
TRBD1 TRBJ1-2 TRBV6-5 NA TGTGCCAGCAGCCCATTGGAGGGGGCGATTGGCTACACCTTC CASSPLEGAIGYTF
NA TRBJ2-2 TRBV7-9 NA TGTGCCAGCCCCGGGGGCAGGTTGGACACCGGGGAGCTGTTTTTT CASPGGRLDTGELFF
NA TRBJ1-4 TRBV20-1 NA TGCAGTGCTAGTTGGGCCGGGCATGAAAAACTGTTTTTT CSASWAGHEKLFF
NA TRBJ2-5 TRBV24-1 few TGTGCCACCAGTGTTTACCAAGAGACCCAGTACTTC CATSVYQETQYF
NA TRBJ1-1 TRBV10-3 NA TGTGCCATCAGGGACAGGAACACTGAAGCTTTCTTT CAIRDRNTEAFF
NA TRBJ2-5 TRBV30 NA TGTGCCCAAAAGGACAGGAGGGGCGTGGGAAGGACCCAGTACTTC CAQKDRRGVGRTQYF
TRBD2 TRBJ2-3 TRBV18 NA TGTGCCAGCTCGTCTACTAGCGGGGGCACAGATACGCAGTATTTT CASSSTSGGTDTQYF
NA TRBJ1-5 TRBV19 NA TGTGCCAGTAGTACCCCCCGGGTCAGGGCTATGAATCAGCCCCAGCATTTT CASSTPRVRAMNQPQHF
NA TRBJ2-7 TRBV7-2 NA TGTGCCAGCAGCTTATCTTTGGTCAGCTACGAGCAGTACTTC CASSLSLVSYEQYF
NA TRBJ2-1 TRBV4-3 NA TGCGCCAGCAGCCAAGATAGCGGGACAGGGAGGAATGAGCAGTTCTTC CASSQDSGTGRNEQFF